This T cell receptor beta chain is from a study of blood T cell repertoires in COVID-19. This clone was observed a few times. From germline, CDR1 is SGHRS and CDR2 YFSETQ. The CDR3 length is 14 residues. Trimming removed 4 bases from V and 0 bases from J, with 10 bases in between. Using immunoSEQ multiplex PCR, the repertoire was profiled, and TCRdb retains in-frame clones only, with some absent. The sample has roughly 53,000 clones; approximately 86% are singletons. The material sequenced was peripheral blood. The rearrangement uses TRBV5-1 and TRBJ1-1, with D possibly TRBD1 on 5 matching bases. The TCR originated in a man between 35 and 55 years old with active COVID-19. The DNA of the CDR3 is TGCGCCAGCAGCCGGTCGACAGTGAACACTGAAGCTTTCTTT. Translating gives CASSRSTVNTEAFF.